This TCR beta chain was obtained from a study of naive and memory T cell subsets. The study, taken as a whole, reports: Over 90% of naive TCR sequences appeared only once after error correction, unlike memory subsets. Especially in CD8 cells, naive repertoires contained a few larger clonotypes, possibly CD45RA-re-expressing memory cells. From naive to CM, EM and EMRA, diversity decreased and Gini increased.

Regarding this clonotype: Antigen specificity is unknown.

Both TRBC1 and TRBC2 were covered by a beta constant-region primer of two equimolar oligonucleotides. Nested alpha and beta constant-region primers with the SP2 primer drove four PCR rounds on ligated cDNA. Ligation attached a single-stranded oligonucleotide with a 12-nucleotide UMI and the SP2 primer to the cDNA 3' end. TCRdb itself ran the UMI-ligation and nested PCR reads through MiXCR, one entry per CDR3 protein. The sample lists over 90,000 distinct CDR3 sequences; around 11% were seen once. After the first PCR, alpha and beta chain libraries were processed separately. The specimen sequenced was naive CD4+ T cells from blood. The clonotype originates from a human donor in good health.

The CDR3 DNA reads TGCGCCAGCAGCCAAGATGGTCCTGGGGAAGAGACCCAGTACTTC. It specifies CASSQDGPGEETQYF. The V and J genes are TRBV4-1 and TRBJ2-5, with D unresolved. V dropped 0 bases and J dropped 3 bases, with 11 bases sitting between them. The germline V gene encodes CDR1 MGHRA and CDR2 YSYEKL. CDR3 size: 15 residues.